This note documents a single TCR beta chain sequence. This record comes from a study of tumour-infiltrating T cells in Burkitt lymphoma. In the study overall: Productive clonality predicted overall and progression-free survival.

Repertoires were generated with immunoSEQ multiplex PCR, while TCRdb's copy carries only in-frame clones and drops some. The data hold 11,000 to 15,000 clones, with 30% observed a single time. Trimming cost V 1 base and J 0 bases, with 5 bases left between them. Germline-derived CDR1 and CDR2 are SQVTM and ANQGSEA. This CDR3 spans 13 amino acids. This TCR derives from a human donor with diffuse large B-cell lymphoma. The J gene is TRBJ2-3, the V gene TRBV29-1; D not resolved. The sequenced material came from tumor tissue. The DNA for the CDR3 is TGCAGCGTTGAAGTAACTAGCACAGATACGCAGTATTTT. Encoded protein: CSVEVTSTDTQYF.